The 9 T cell receptor beta chains presented below share a single source sample, sequenced in a study of blood T cell repertoires in COVID-19. Sequenced by immunoSEQ multiplex PCR; TCRdb stores in-frame clones only, minus some. The table records about 200,000 clones, about 78% of them present only once. Sequencing was performed on peripheral blood. Receptors originate from a woman aged 70 to 79 with acute or convalescent COVID-19.

The rearrangement links TRBV18 to TRBJ2-2, with a tentative D call TRBD2 (6 bases). The CDR3 contains 13 residues. Deletions cut 6 bases from V and 6 bases from J, with 11 bases between. The V gene's germline CDR1 is KGHSH and CDR2 LQKENI. CDR3 bases: TGTGCCAGCTCGCTGGAGGGTGCCGGGGAGCTGTTTTTT. Its protein is CASSLEGAGELFF.

The chain carries TRBV10-2 and TRBJ2-1; 8 nucleotides agree with TRBD2. The CDR3 runs to 14 residues. CDR1 and CDR2 (germline): WSHSY, SAAADI. The junction had 8 bases not matched to a gene; V was cut back by 8 bases and J by 5 bases. In DNA form, the CDR3 reads TGCGCCAGCCTGTACGGGAGGGTTGACAATGAGCAGTTCTTC. Its translation is CASLYGRVDNEQFF.

This chain uses TRBV28 with TRBJ1-2; D is undetermined. CDR1 is MDHEN and CDR2 is SYDVKM in the germline V gene. This CDR3 is 15 amino acids long. Trimming left V 10 bases short and J 2 bases short, with 20 bases between. The CDR3 loop is CATDHPPVRNYGYTF. The CDR3 DNA reads as TGTGCCACCGATCACCCTCCAGTCAGAAACTATGGCTACACCTTC.

This clone is a singleton in its sample. The V and J genes are TRBV25-1 and TRBJ2-2; a weak D match, TRBD2 (6 bases). CDR3 length: 14 amino acids. The V and J ends lost 5 bases and 3 bases respectively, with 10 bases between them. The germline CDR1 and CDR2 sequences are MGHDK and SYGVNS. The CDR3 reads CASSRRVDTGELFF. DNA of the CDR3: TGTGCCAGCAGTAGGAGGGTTGACACCGGGGAGCTGTTTTTT.

CDR3 sequence reads: CASSVTGIGQPQHF. The CDR3 region has the DNA TGTGCCAGCAGCGTTACAGGGATCGGCCAGCCCCAGCATTTT. The chain employs TRBV5-5 and TRBJ1-5, with D possibly TRBD1 on 6 matching bases. CDR1 and CDR2 from the germline V gene are SGHKS and YYEKEE (reference sequence). The CDR3 spans 14 residues. The ends were cut back, 4 bases at V and 7 bases at J, with 15 bases in the middle.

V gene TRBV19 combines with J gene TRBJ2-1; 11 bases fit TRBD2. The J segment lost 5 bases and the V segment lost 7 bases, leaving 7 bases of the junction unmatched. This CDR3 contains 15 residues. Germline V gives CDR1 LNHDA, CDR2 SQIVND (reference sequence). This CDR3 is CASTPLAGGNNEQFF. CDR3 in DNA: TGTGCCAGTACTCCCCTAGCGGGAGGTAACAATGAGCAGTTCTTC.

V and J are TRBV2 and TRBJ1-4; D possibly corresponds to TRBD1 (5 bases). The CDR3 runs 15 residues. CDR1 is SNHLY and CDR2 is FYNNEI in the germline V gene. Trimming cost V 6 bases and J 5 bases, with 16 bases left between them. For the CDR3, the DNA is TGTGCCAGCAGGGGGGGGTGGCAGTTCAATGAAAAACTGTTTTTT. Encoded protein: CASRGGWQFNEKLFF.

The V call is TRBV28, the J call TRBJ1-2, with D tentatively TRBD1 (5 bases). The CDR3 runs to 15 residues. Per the germline V gene, CDR1 is MDHEN and CDR2 is SYDVKM. V shed 3 bases and J shed 1 base, with 12 bases lying between them. The CDR3 DNA reads as TGTGCCAGCAGTTTTAACCCGACAGTTAACTATGGCTACACCTTC. It yields the protein CASSFNPTVNYGYTF.

The chain is built from TRBV10-3 and TRBJ1-6, with a weak D call TRBD1 (5 bases). This CDR3 region has 14 residues. Germline CDR1 is ENHRY and CDR2 is SYGVKD. V was clipped by 6 bases and J by 10 bases, with 16 bases between them. CDR3 loop: CAISRDSLGSPLHF. The CDR3 bases are TGTGCCATCAGCAGGGATTCTTTAGGGTCACCCCTCCACTTT.